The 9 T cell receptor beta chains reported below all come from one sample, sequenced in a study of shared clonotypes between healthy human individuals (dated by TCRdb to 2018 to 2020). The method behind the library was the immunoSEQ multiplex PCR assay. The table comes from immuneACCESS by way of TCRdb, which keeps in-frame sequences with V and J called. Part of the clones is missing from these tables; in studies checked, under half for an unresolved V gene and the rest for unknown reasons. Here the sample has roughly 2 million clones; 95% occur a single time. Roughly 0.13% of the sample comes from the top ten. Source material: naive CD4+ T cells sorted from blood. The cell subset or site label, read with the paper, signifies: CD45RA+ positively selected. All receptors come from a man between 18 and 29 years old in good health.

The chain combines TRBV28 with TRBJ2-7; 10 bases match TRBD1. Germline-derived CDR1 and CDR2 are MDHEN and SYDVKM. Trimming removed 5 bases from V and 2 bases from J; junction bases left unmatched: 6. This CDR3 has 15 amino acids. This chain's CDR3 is CASSIGTGAPYEQYF. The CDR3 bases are TGTGCCAGCAGTATTGGGACAGGGGCGCCCTACGAGCAGTACTTC. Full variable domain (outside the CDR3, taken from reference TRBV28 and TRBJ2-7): DVKVTQSSRYLVKRTGEKVFLECVQDMDHENMFWYRQDPGLGLRLIYFSYDVKMKEKGDIPEGYSVSREKKERFSLILESASTNQTSMYLCASSIGTGAPYEQYFGPGTRLTVT.

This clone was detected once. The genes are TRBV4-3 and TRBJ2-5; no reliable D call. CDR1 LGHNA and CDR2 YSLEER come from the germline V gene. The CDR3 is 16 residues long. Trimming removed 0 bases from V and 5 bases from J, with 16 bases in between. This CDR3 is CASSQDLGNLWETQYF. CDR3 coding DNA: TGCGCCAGCAGCCAAGATCTGGGCAACCTCTGGGAGACCCAGTACTTC.

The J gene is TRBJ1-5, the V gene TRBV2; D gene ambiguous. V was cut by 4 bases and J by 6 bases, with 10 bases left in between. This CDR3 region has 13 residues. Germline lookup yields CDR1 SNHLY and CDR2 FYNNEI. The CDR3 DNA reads TGTGCCAGCAGTGGAACAGAGGGTCAGCCCCAGCATTTT. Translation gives CASSGTEGQPQHF.

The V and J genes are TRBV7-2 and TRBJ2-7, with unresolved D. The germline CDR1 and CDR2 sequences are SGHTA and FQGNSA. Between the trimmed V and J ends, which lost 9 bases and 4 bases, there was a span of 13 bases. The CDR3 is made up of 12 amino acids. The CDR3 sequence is CASGLFGYEQYF. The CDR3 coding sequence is TGTGCCAGTGGTCTTTTTGGTTACGAGCAGTACTTC.

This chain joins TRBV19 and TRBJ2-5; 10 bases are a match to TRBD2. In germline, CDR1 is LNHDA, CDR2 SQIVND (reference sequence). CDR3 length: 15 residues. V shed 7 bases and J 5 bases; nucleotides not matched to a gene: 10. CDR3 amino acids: CASTTGTSALETQYF. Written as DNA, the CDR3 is TGTGCCAGTACCACCGGGACTAGCGCCTTGGAGACCCAGTACTTC.

The CDR3 region is CASSVAVGPKKDTQYF. The CDR3 nucleotides are TGTGCCAGCAGCGTAGCTGTCGGACCCAAGAAAGATACGCAGTATTTT. The J gene is TRBJ2-3, the V gene TRBV9; no reliable D call. The CDR3 loop spans 16 amino acids. V was cut by 0 bases and J by 5 bases, with 16 bases left in between. The germline V gene has CDR1 SGDLS and CDR2 YYNGEE. Full variable domain (missing parts from reference TRBV9 and TRBJ2-3): DSGVTQTPKHLITATGQRVTLRCSPRSGDLSVYWYQQSLDQGLQFLIQYYNGEERAKGNILERFSAQQFPDLHSELNLSSLELGDSALYFCASSVAVGPKKDTQYFGPGTRLTVL.

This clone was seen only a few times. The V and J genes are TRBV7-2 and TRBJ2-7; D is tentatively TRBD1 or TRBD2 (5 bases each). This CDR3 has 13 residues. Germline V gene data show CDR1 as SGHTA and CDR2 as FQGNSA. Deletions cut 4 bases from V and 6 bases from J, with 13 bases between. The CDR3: CASSWTGPTEQYF. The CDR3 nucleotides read TGTGCCAGCAGCTGGACGGGGCCGACCGAGCAGTACTTC.

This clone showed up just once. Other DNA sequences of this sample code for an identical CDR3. CDR3 amino acids: CASSLGTVNYGYTF. CDR3 DNA sequence: TGCGCCAGCAGCCTTGGGACAGTTAACTATGGCTACACCTTC. The V call is TRBV5-1, the J call TRBJ1-2; 7 bases fit TRBD1. The CDR3 is 14 residues long. Per germline, CDR1 SGHRS and CDR2 YFSETQ. The junction had 4 bases not matched to a gene; V was cut back by 4 bases and J by 1 base.

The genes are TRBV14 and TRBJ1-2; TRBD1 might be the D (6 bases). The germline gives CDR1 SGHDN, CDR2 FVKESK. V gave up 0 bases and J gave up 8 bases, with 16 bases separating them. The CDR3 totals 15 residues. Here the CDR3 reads CASSQDPQGLVGYTF. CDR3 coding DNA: TGTGCCAGCAGCCAAGATCCGCAGGGGTTGGTCGGCTACACCTTC.